Following are 13 T cell receptor beta chains from one sample sequenced in a study of CD8 T cells in Susac syndrome. The authors reverse transcribed roughly 0.45 to 1 ug RNA with random hexamers. MiXCR, run by TCRdb on the immunoSEQ multiplex PCR reads, gives a single entry per CDR3 protein. Counted here are about 76,000 distinct CDR3 sequences, 90% to 95% occurring once; the ten biggest clones make up 0.45%. The sample comprised CD8+ T cells from PBMCs. Receptors originate from a human donor with Susac syndrome.

The CDR3, as DNA: TGTGCCAGCAGCTCCTGGACTAGCGAGGGTCAAGAGACCCAGTACTTC. Translated, it gives CASSSWTSEGQETQYF. This chain joins TRBV7-3 and TRBJ2-5, with TRBD2 matching 9 bases. J was trimmed by 2 bases and V by 4 bases; bases with no gene match: 8. This CDR3 contains 16 residues. Looked up from germline, CDR1 is SGHTA and CDR2 is FQGTGA.

This clonotype was seen just once. For the CDR3, the DNA is TGCAGTGCTAGACTGTCCGCAGATACGCAGTATTTT. It encodes CSARLSADTQYF. The chain combines TRBV20-1 with TRBJ2-3; D not resolved. The V end was cut by 2 bases, the J end by 4 bases, with 7 bases between. The CDR3 extends over 12 amino acids. CDR1 DFQATT and CDR2 SNEGSKA come from the germline V gene (reference sequence).

The CDR3 is CSVVYTEAFF. The CDR3, as DNA: TGCAGCGTAGTTTACACTGAAGCTTTCTTT. The chain recombines TRBV29-1 with TRBJ1-1; D gene uncertain. The ends were cut back, 6 bases at V and 3 bases at J, with 5 bases in the middle. This CDR3 has 10 amino acids. Germline V lookup: CDR1 SQVTM, CDR2 ANQGSEA.

The chain carries TRBV4-1 and TRBJ1-3; possibly TRBD1 for D (5 bases). There are 17 residues in the CDR3. CDR1 MGHRA and CDR2 YSYEKL come from the germline V gene. The germline V and J ends were trimmed by 0 bases and 0 bases, with 12 bases remaining between them. The CDR3: CASSQDSDRYSGNTIYF. As DNA, the CDR3 is TGCGCCAGCAGCCAAGATAGTGACAGATACTCTGGAAACACCATATATTTT.

The chain combines TRBV5-1 with TRBJ2-7; 9 positions match TRBD1. Germline lookup yields CDR1 SGHRS and CDR2 YFSETQ. The CDR3 sequence is 16 residues long. V gave up 4 bases and J gave up 2 bases; unmatched junction bases: 10. The CDR3 loop reads CASSPTPGQGTYEQYF. The CDR3 region has the DNA TGCGCCAGCAGCCCAACACCGGGACAGGGTACCTACGAGCAGTACTTC.

The chain has TRBV29-1 and TRBJ1-5, with D tentatively TRBD1 (5 bases). Between the trimmed V and J ends, which lost 3 bases and 7 bases, there was a span of 13 bases. Germline lookup yields CDR1 SQVTM and CDR2 ANQGSEA. This CDR3 contains 13 residues. The CDR3 reads CSVDTGGGQPQHF. The CDR3, as DNA: TGCAGCGTTGATACTGGCGGGGGACAGCCCCAGCATTTT.

The chain carries TRBV28 and TRBJ2-3; D perhaps matches TRBD2 (5 bases). The CDR3 extends over 13 amino acids. V lost 7 bases and J lost 3, with 11 bases in between. Germline V gene sequence: CDR1 MDHEN, CDR2 SYDVKM. The CDR3 region is CASTGVETDTQYF. For the CDR3, the DNA is TGTGCCAGCACCGGGGTCGAAACAGATACGCAGTATTTT.

The chain uses TRBV30 and TRBJ1-4; TRBD1 matches 8 bases. J was trimmed by 7 bases and V by 2 bases; bases with no gene match: 12. Per germline, CDR1 GTSNPN and CDR2 SVGIG (reference sequence). The CDR3 has 16 residues. CDR3 sequence (DNA): TGTGCCTGGAGTTACAGGACAGGGAGTATGAGTGAAAAACTGTTTTTT. The encoded protein is CAWSYRTGSMSEKLFF.

This chain joins TRBV5-1 and TRBJ2-7, with 10 bases fitting TRBD2. Trimming cost V 5 bases and J 5 bases; bases outside gene matches: 10. This CDR3 has 15 residues. CDR1 and CDR2 from the germline V gene are SGHRS and YFSETQ. The CDR3 DNA follows: TGCGCCAGCAGACCCCAAGCGGGAGGGCCCGACGAGCAGTACTTC. Its protein is CASRPQAGGPDEQYF.

This chain links TRBV7-9 with TRBJ1-2; 7 bases agree with TRBD1. With 2 bases clipped from V and 7 bases from J, the junction kept 7 bases outside the gene matches. From germline, CDR1 is SEHNR and CDR2 FQNEAQ (reference sequence). This CDR3 region has 14 residues. The CDR3 sequence is CASSLRQGRSGYTF. The CDR3, as DNA: TGTGCCAGCAGCTTACGACAGGGAAGATCTGGCTACACCTTC.

The chain employs TRBV19 and TRBJ2-5; tentatively, D is TRBD1 (6 bases). The germline V gene has CDR1 LNHDA and CDR2 SQIVND (reference sequence). This CDR3 is built from 13 residues. Trimming left V 5 bases short and J 4 bases short, with 11 bases between. The CDR3 reads CASSVQGSETQYF. The DNA of the CDR3 is TGTGCCAGTAGTGTTCAGGGGTCAGAGACCCAGTACTTC.

V and J are TRBV29-1 and TRBJ2-7; D is tentatively TRBD1 or TRBD2 (5 bases each). Germline V gives CDR1 SQVTM, CDR2 ANQGSEA. The CDR3 loop spans 12 amino acids. Between the trimmed V and J ends, which lost 7 bases and 3 bases, there was a span of 13 bases. Written as DNA, the CDR3 is TGCAGCGCCCGGGACGGGGACTACGAGCAGTACTTC. Encoded protein: CSARDGDYEQYF.

This chain connects TRBV20-1 to TRBJ2-3; no firm D call. The CDR3 covers 14 residues. The germline V and J ends were trimmed by 6 bases and 0 bases, with 13 bases remaining between them. In germline, CDR1 is DFQATT, CDR2 SNEGSKA (reference sequence). The CDR3 loop reads CSARTVTSTDTQYF. In nucleotides, the CDR3 is TGCAGTGCCCGGACCGTGACTAGCACAGATACGCAGTATTTT.